The 6 T cell receptor beta chains presented below share a single source sample, sequenced in a study of blood T cell repertoires in COVID-19. Profiling relied on immunoSEQ multiplex PCR, and the TCRdb table lists in-frame clones only, not all of them. The data show about 180,000 clones, approximately 83% seen once. Sequencing was done on a sample of peripheral blood. All receptors come from a middle-aged man with active or convalescent COVID-19.

The J gene is TRBJ1-1, the V gene TRBV30, with D possibly being TRBD1 (5 bases). Trimming took 5 bases from V and 3 from J, leaving 16 bases between them. CDR3 length: 14 amino acids. Per germline, CDR1 GTSNPN and CDR2 SVGIG (reference sequence). The CDR3 is CAWSGGGKYTEAFF. The CDR3 nucleotides read TGTGCCTGGTCGGGCGGGGGGAAGTACACTGAAGCTTTCTTT.

This clone was picked up a small number of times. The chain couples TRBV14 to TRBJ1-6; no clear D gene. The germline V gene has CDR1 SGHDN and CDR2 FVKESK. V shed 3 bases and J shed 15 bases, with 12 bases lying between them. The CDR3 spans 12 residues. The CDR3 DNA follows: TGTGCCAGCAGCCACTCACATAGCAACCTCCACTTT. This translates into CASSHSHSNLHF.

V usage is TRBV6-4 and J usage is TRBJ2-1; 10 positions match TRBD2. The length of the CDR3 is 14 residues. With 3 bases clipped from V and 5 bases from J, the junction kept 1 base outside the gene matches. CDR1 and CDR2 from the germline V gene are MRHNA and SNTAGT. The CDR3 sequence: CASSELAGNNEQFF. The CDR3 nucleotides read TGTGCCAGCAGTGAACTAGCGGGAAACAATGAGCAGTTCTTC.

In nucleotides, the CDR3 is TGCGCCAGCAGCTTGGCGACAGACACAGATACGCAGTATTTT. This sequence encodes CASSLATDTDTQYF. V usage is TRBV5-1 and J usage is TRBJ2-3, with D maybe TRBD1 (5 bases). The V gene lost 0 bases and the J gene lost 2 bases, with 7 bases spanning the gap. The CDR3 is 14 amino acids. The germline V gene encodes CDR1 SGHRS and CDR2 YFSETQ.

The chain has TRBV7-2 and TRBJ2-3, with TRBD2 matching over 11 bases. This CDR3 has 18 residues. With V trimmed by 5 bases and J by 0 bases, 10 bases remained unmatched. Per germline, CDR1 SGHTA and CDR2 FQGNSA. The CDR3 region is CASSPVISGGVSTDTQYF. CDR3 coding DNA: TGTGCCAGCAGCCCCGTGATTAGCGGGGGGGTTAGCACAGATACGCAGTATTTT.

This chain connects TRBV23-1 to TRBJ1-4; D is undetermined. TRBV23-1 is classed as an ORF, of uncertain function. The CDR3 runs 14 residues. Trimming removed 2 bases from V and 7 bases from J, with 11 bases in between. The CDR3 coding sequence is TGCGCCAGCAGTCAAATGGGGAGTTGTGAAAAACTGTTTTTT. Protein: CASSQMGSCEKLFF.